The next 29 T cell receptor beta chains were all read from a single sample in a study of OX40 agonist ivuxolimab in advanced cancers. Data came from immunoSEQ multiplex PCR; TCRdb stores just in-frame clones and leaves some out. The table records 60,000 to 75,000 clones, 80% of them present only once. Sequencing was performed on CD4+ or CD8+ T cells sorted from blood, taken in a trial of the OX40 agonist ivuxolimab. These receptors all stem from an adult with an advanced solid tumor such as melanoma, head and neck, liver or kidney cancer.

This clone was detected a few times. One end of the junction fails to match germline, which may point to a read error. This chain connects TRBV6-4 to TRBJ1-5, with a weak D call TRBD1 (6 bases). The CDR3 runs to 15 residues. Germline V lookup: CDR1 MRHNA, CDR2 SNTAGT. In DNA, the CDR3 is TGTGCCAGCAGTGACCCAACACCAGACAGGCAGACGTTGGATTTT. Translated: CASSDPTPDRQTLDF.

The chain recombines TRBV10-3 with TRBJ2-1; 12 bases line up with TRBD2. Germline CDR1 is ENHRY and CDR2 is SYGVKD. The CDR3 has 15 amino acids. Losses at the gene ends were 5 bases for V and 7 bases for J; bases not matched to a gene: 6. The chain's CDR3 is CAISFGLAGLNEQFF. CDR3 coding DNA: TGTGCCATCAGTTTCGGACTAGCGGGGTTGAATGAGCAGTTCTTC.

This clone was observed a few times. This sample includes further DNA sequences coding for the same CDR3. The V call is TRBV20-1, the J call TRBJ1-2, with a weak D call TRBD1 (5 bases). V lost 6 bases and J lost 5, with 10 bases in between. In germline, CDR1 is DFQATT, CDR2 SNEGSKA (reference sequence). There are 11 residues in the CDR3. The CDR3 loop is CSARAGYGYTF. The CDR3 DNA reads as TGCAGTGCAAGGGCAGGGTATGGCTACACCTTC.

CDR3 amino acids: CASSPRRGARNEQFF. The DNA for the CDR3 is TGTGCCAGCAGCCCGAGACGGGGGGCACGCAATGAGCAGTTCTTC. This chain connects TRBV11-3 to TRBJ2-1; D may be TRBD2 (7 bases). V was trimmed by 5 bases and J by 6 bases, leaving 17 bases between them. The length of the CDR3 is 15 residues. Looked up from germline, CDR1 is SGHNT and CDR2 is YENEEA.

The sample holds a few counts of this clone. The chain carries TRBV2 and TRBJ1-1; a weak D match, TRBD1 (5 bases). The V end was cut by 1 base, the J end by 7 bases, with 7 bases between. This CDR3 has 12 amino acids. CDR1 is SNHLY, CDR2 FYNNEI, per germline. The CDR3 loop is CASSEGDSEAFF. In nucleotides, the CDR3 is TGTGCCAGCAGTGAAGGCGACAGTGAAGCTTTCTTT.

This chain joins TRBV5-8 and TRBJ1-1; no definite D call. The CDR3 runs 13 residues. V was trimmed by 9 bases and J by 1 base, leaving 13 bases between them. The germline CDR1 and CDR2 sequences are SGHTS and YDEGEE. Written as DNA, the CDR3 is TGTGCCACCCAGACGACCCGGAACACTGAAGCTTTCTTT. Protein sequence: CATQTTRNTEAFF.

A few counts support this clone. The chain has TRBV6-6 and TRBJ2-3, with 10 bases fitting TRBD1. V shed 6 bases and J 4 bases; nucleotides not matched to a gene: 7. Germline V gene sequence: CDR1 MNHNY, CDR2 SVGAGI (reference sequence). The CDR3 sequence is 15 residues long. The CDR3 DNA reads as TGTGCCAGCAGCTCCGGGACAGGGGTTCCAGATACGCAGTATTTT. Translating it yields CASSSGTGVPDTQYF.

The rearrangement joins TRBV6-5 to TRBJ2-3; D remains ambiguous. Per germline, CDR1 MNHEY and CDR2 SVGAGI. V lost 2 bases, J lost 4 bases, and 10 bases lay in between. The CDR3 has 14 residues. This chain's CDR3 is CASSYGQFSDTQYF. The CDR3 DNA reads as TGTGCCAGCAGTTACGGGCAGTTCTCAGATACGCAGTATTTT.

The CDR3, as DNA: TGTGCCAGCGCCGCAGGGAAGTATGGCTACACCTTC. The encoded protein is CASAAGKYGYTF. The genes are TRBV14 and TRBJ1-2; D is possibly TRBD1 (5 bases). Germline V gene sequence: CDR1 SGHDN, CDR2 FVKESK. V dropped 8 bases and J dropped 5 bases, with 12 bases sitting between them. The CDR3 contains 12 residues.

CDR3 sequence: CASSLVLAGGQETQYF. CDR3 bases: TGCGCCAGCAGCTTGGTGCTAGCGGGGGGTCAAGAGACCCAGTACTTC. The rearrangement joins TRBV5-1 to TRBJ2-5; 11 bases match TRBD2. The V gene end was trimmed by 0 bases and the J gene end by 2 bases; junction bases not matched to a gene: 3. The CDR3 is 16 amino acids. Germline V CDR1 and CDR2: SGHRS, YFSETQ.

This chain joins TRBV10-3 and TRBJ2-6; TRBD1 matches at 10 bases. Germline V gives CDR1 ENHRY, CDR2 SYGVKD. CDR3 length equals 19 residues. With V trimmed by 3 bases and J by 2 bases, 10 bases remained unmatched. The CDR3 DNA sequence: TGTGCCATCAGTGAATTTAGCCGGACAGGGGGACCTGGGGCCAACGTCCTGACTTTC. This gives the protein CAISEFSRTGGPGANVLTF.

The rearrangement links TRBV11-2 to TRBJ2-5, with D tentatively TRBD1 (5 bases). The J call is doubtful: the DNA matches TRBJ2-7 better. The CDR3 is made up of 14 amino acids. Germline lookup yields CDR1 SGHAT and CDR2 FQNNGV. Here the CDR3 reads CASSIPGQLYEQYF. CDR3 coding DNA: TGTGCCAGCAGCATTCCCGGACAACTCTACGAGCAGTACTTC.

J is TRBJ1-1 and V is TRBV9; TRBD1 agrees at 8 bases. Looked up from germline, CDR1 is SGDLS and CDR2 is YYNGEE. Losses at the gene ends were 0 bases for V and 5 bases for J; bases not matched to a gene: 6. The CDR3 is 15 amino acids. CDR3 in DNA: TGTGCCAGCAGCGTAGGTAACAGGGGGGGAACTGAAGCTTTCTTT. Protein sequence: CASSVGNRGGTEAFF.

The rearrangement links TRBV5-1 to TRBJ1-1; perhaps TRBD1 as D (5 bases). The CDR3 runs to 13 residues. Germline CDR1 and CDR2: SGHRS and YFSETQ. The ends were cut back, 4 bases at V and 6 bases at J, with 13 bases in the middle. The CDR3 region is CASSPEGRAEAFF. CDR3 bases: TGCGCCAGCAGCCCCGAGGGGCGGGCTGAAGCTTTCTTT.

The rearrangement joins TRBV5-6 to TRBJ1-4; D perhaps matches TRBD1 (5 bases). The CDR3 loop spans 17 amino acids. Between the trimmed V and J ends, which lost 3 bases and 7 bases, there was a span of 22 bases. Germline CDR1 reads SGHDT; CDR2 reads YYEEEE. CDR3 nucleotide sequence: TGTGCCAGCAGCTCTTTAGGCGTCGGGCAGGGCGGTGAAAAACTGTTTTTT. Its protein product is CASSSLGVGQGGEKLFF.

The rearrangement links TRBV12-5 to TRBJ1-3, with D perhaps matching TRBD1 (5 bases). CDR3 length: 18 residues. Looked up from germline, CDR1 is LGHNT and CDR2 is FRNRAP. V lost 7 bases and J lost 3, with 25 bases in between. CDR3 nucleotide sequence: TGTGCTAGTGCCCCTGGAGGCAGGGTAGCTCGGCTTGGAAACACCATATATTTT. Protein: CASAPGGRVARLGNTIYF. Based on the CDR3 plus reference TRBV12-5 and TRBJ1-3, the full variable domain is DARVTQTPRHKVTEMGQEVTMRCQPILGHNTVFWYRQTMMQGLELLAYFRNRAPLDDSGMPKDRFSAEMPDATLATLKIQPSEPRDSAVYFCASAPGGRVARLGNTIYFGEGSWLTVV.

This clone is a singleton in its sample. The rearrangement joins TRBV4-2 to TRBJ2-1; 11 bases are shared with TRBD2. Losses at the gene ends were 3 bases for V and 6 bases for J; bases not matched to a gene: 7. The germline CDR1 and CDR2 sequences are LGHNA and YNFKEQ. The CDR3 covers 16 residues. The CDR3 loop reads CASSQAGLAATNEQFF. DNA for the CDR3: TGTGCCAGCAGCCAGGCGGGACTAGCGGCGACCAATGAGCAGTTCTTC.

The chain combines TRBV11-2 with TRBJ2-2; D perhaps matches TRBD1 (5 bases). V was cut by 2 bases and J by 1 base, with 5 bases left in between. CDR1 SGHAT and CDR2 FQNNGV come from the germline V gene. This CDR3 is built from 14 residues. The CDR3 nucleotides are TGTGCCAGCAGCTTAAGGGGGAACACCGGGGAGCTGTTTTTT. It translates to CASSLRGNTGELFF.

The J gene is TRBJ2-7, the V gene TRBV9, with TRBD2 matching 10 bases. Germline CDR1 and CDR2: SGDLS and YYNGEE. V shed 3 bases and J 2 bases; nucleotides not matched to a gene: 5. This CDR3 is 15 amino acids long. CDR3 in DNA: TGTGCCAGCAGCGCCCTAGCGGGGGCCGCCTACGAGCAGTACTTC. Translated: CASSALAGAAYEQYF.

The genes are TRBV5-1 and TRBJ2-3, with D perhaps matching TRBD1 or TRBD2 (5 bases each). The CDR3 extends over 14 amino acids. The V end was cut by 4 bases, the J end by 6 bases, with 15 bases between. Per the germline V gene, CDR1 is SGHRS and CDR2 is YFSETQ. CDR3 nucleotide sequence: TGCGCCAGCAGCCTCCGGGACCCCGGCGATACGCAGTATTTT. Its translation: CASSLRDPGDTQYF.

The J gene is TRBJ1-1, the V gene TRBV25-1, with TRBD1 matching 7 bases. Germline V gene sequence: CDR1 MGHDK, CDR2 SYGVNS. The CDR3 has 13 residues. Trimming took 8 bases from V and 0 from J; bases not matched to a gene: 3. CDR3 DNA: TGTGCCAGCTTGGGACAGCTGAACACTGAAGCTTTCTTT. Its protein is CASLGQLNTEAFF. Full variable domain (outside the CDR3, taken from reference TRBV25-1 and TRBJ1-1): EADIYQTPRYLVIGTGKKITLECSQTMGHDKMYWYQQDPGMELHLIHYSYGVNSTEKGDLSSESTVSRIRTEHFPLTLESARPSHTSQYLCASLGQLNTEAFFGQGTRLTVV.

This chain links TRBV4-1 with TRBJ2-5; D is perhaps TRBD2 (6 bases). The V end lost 1 base, the J end lost 4 bases, and 16 bases lay between the germline ends. Per the germline V gene, CDR1 is MGHRA and CDR2 is YSYEKL. The CDR3 runs 16 residues. The CDR3 sequence is CASSQVWPVGGETQYF. For the CDR3, the DNA is TGCGCCAGCAGCCAAGTCTGGCCGGTCGGGGGAGAGACCCAGTACTTC.

The J gene is TRBJ2-5, the V gene TRBV5-1; weak D call: TRBD2 (6 bases). CDR3 length equals 12 residues. Germline CDR1 SGHRS, CDR2 YFSETQ. Trimming took off 2 bases at V and 5 bases at J, with 7 bases between the two ends. The CDR3 DNA reads as TGCGCCAGCAGCTTCGGAGGGGAGACCCAGTACTTC. Residues: CASSFGGETQYF.

V gene TRBV6-5 combines with J gene TRBJ1-2; the D gene is possibly TRBD1 (6 bases). V was shortened by 6 bases and J by 0 bases, with 14 bases between the two germline ends. CDR3 length: 15 amino acids. The germline V gene encodes CDR1 MNHEY and CDR2 SVGAGI. The CDR3 region is CASSQTGDANYGYTF. The CDR3 DNA sequence: TGTGCCAGCAGCCAGACAGGAGATGCTAACTATGGCTACACCTTC.

CDR3 loop: CASSLVEGWDGYTF. DNA of the CDR3: TGTGCCAGCAGCTTGGTGGAAGGGTGGGATGGCTACACCTTC. This chain uses TRBV5-5 with TRBJ1-2, with D hard to call. The CDR3 loop spans 14 amino acids. Germline CDR1 is SGHKS and CDR2 is YYEKEE (reference sequence). Trimming shortened V by 0 bases and J by 6 bases, and 12 bases separated the two germline ends.

In this sample, this clone turned up once. The chain is built from TRBV6-5 and TRBJ1-4; a possible D gene is TRBD1 (6 bases). The germline V gene encodes CDR1 MNHEY and CDR2 SVGAGI. V lost 5 bases, J lost 7 bases, and 14 bases lay in between. The CDR3 has 14 residues. The chain's CDR3 is CASSEGGRGEKLFF. CDR3 sequence (DNA): TGTGCCAGCAGTGAAGGGGGTCGGGGTGAAAAACTGTTTTTT.

This clone was counted only a few times. V is TRBV9 and J is TRBJ1-2; 7 nucleotides agree with TRBD1. J was trimmed by 5 bases and V by 3 bases; bases with no gene match: 4. Germline-derived CDR1 and CDR2 are SGDLS and YYNGEE. CDR3 length: 13 amino acids. The CDR3 DNA is TGTGCCAGCAGCGAGGGGACAGAATATGGCTACACCTTC. Translated: CASSEGTEYGYTF.

The rearrangement links TRBV9 to TRBJ2-1; 8 bases fit TRBD1. The CDR3 totals 15 residues. Germline CDR1 reads SGDLS; CDR2 reads YYNGEE. V was pared by 4 bases and J by 3 bases, with 6 bases of the junction left unmatched. The CDR3 nucleotides are TGTGCCAGCAGCTCCAGGACAGGGAACTACAATGAGCAGTTCTTC. Protein sequence: CASSSRTGNYNEQFF.

This clone has more than one count but fewer than ten. The chain has TRBV4-3 and TRBJ2-1; D unclear. The CDR3 has 14 amino acids. Deletions cut 4 bases from V and 3 bases from J, with 10 bases between. Germline V gene sequence: CDR1 LGHNA, CDR2 YSLEER. The DNA for the CDR3 is TGCGCCAGCAGCCGGGAACTAAACTACAATGAGCAGTTCTTC. Amino acid sequence: CASSRELNYNEQFF.